This T cell receptor (beta chain) derives from a study of T cell repertoires in aging, cancer and after chemotherapy. The template was genomic DNA from peripheral blood, not RNA. This CDR3 has 15 amino acids. J was trimmed by 3 bases and V by 6 bases; bases with no gene match: 10. CDR1 is LNHDA and CDR2 is SQIVND in the germline V gene (reference sequence). Rearranged V-D-J TRB sequences were amplified with a mixed TRB-A/B primer pool. Each CDR3 protein is one row after TCRdb ran MiXCR on the multiplex PCR reads. The sample lists about 5,000 distinct CDR3 sequences, approximately 21% seen once, with 3.5% to 4.5% in the top ten. This clonotype qualifies as medium-sized.

Material: blood. This rearrangement joins TRBV19 to TRBJ1-2; 7 positions agree with TRBD1. The TCR sequence derives from a human donor in good health. The donor label of this sample is uncertain. In DNA, the CDR3 is TGTGCCAGTAGCAACGAAAGGGGGCAGGACTATGGCTACACCTTC. Its translation: CASSNERGQDYGYTF.